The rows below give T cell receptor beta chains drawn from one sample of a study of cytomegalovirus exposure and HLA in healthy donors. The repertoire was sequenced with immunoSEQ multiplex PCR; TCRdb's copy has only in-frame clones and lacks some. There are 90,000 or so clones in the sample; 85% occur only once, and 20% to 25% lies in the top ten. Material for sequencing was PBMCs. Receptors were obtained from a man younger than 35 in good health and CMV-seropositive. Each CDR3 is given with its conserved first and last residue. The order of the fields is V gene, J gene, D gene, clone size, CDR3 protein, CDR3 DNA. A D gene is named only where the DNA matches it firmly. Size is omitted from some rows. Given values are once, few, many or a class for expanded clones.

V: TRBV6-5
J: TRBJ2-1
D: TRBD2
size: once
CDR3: CASTTTSGRWNEQFF
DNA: TGTGCCAGCACCACAACTAGCGGGAGATGGAATGAGCAGTTCTTC

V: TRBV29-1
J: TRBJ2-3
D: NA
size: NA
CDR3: CSVDPKSGGLDTQYF
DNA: TGCAGCGTTGATCCTAAGAGCGGCGGGCTTGATACGCAGTATTTT

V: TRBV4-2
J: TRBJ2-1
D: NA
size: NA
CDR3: CASSQGPQRGGIYNEQFF
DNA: TGTGCCAGCAGCCAAGGACCCCAGAGGGGGGGGATATACAATGAGCAGTTCTTC

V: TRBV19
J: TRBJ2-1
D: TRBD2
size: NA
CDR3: CASSIDPAGGPNEQFF
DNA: TGTGCCAGTAGTATAGATCCAGCGGGAGGGCCGAATGAGCAGTTCTTC

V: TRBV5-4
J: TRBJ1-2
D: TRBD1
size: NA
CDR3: CAGHRGSYGYTF
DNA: TGTGCTGGGCACAGGGGGAGCTATGGCTACACCTTC

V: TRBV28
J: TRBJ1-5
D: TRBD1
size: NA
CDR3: CASSSRQGVSNQPQHF
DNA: TGTGCCAGCAGTTCCAGACAGGGGGTTAGCAATCAGCCCCAGCATTTT

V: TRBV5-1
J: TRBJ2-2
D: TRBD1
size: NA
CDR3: CASSTTGVNTGELFF
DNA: TGCGCCAGCAGCACGACAGGGGTGAACACCGGGGAGCTGTTTTTT

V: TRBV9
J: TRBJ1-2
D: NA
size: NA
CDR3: CASSVSIVAGDNYGYTF
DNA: TGTGCCAGCAGCGTATCTATTGTGGCAGGTGACAACTATGGCTACACCTTC

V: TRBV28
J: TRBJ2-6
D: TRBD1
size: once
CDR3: CASSSGQGATGANVLTF
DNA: TGTGCCAGCAGTTCGGGACAGGGGGCTACTGGGGCCAACGTCCTGACTTTC

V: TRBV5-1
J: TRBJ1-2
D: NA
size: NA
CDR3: CASSLLGGTDYGYTF
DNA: TGCGCCAGCAGCTTGCTAGGGGGAACTGACTATGGCTACACCTTC

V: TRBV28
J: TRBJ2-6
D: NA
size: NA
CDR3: CASSFVRVSGANVLTF
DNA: TGTGCCAGCAGTTTTGTCAGGGTCTCTGGGGCCAACGTCCTGACTTTC

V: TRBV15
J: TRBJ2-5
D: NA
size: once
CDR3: CATSGYQPGHPLAEETQYF
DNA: TGTGCCACCAGCGGATACCAACCGGGACACCCCTTGGCGGAAGAGACCCAGTACTTC

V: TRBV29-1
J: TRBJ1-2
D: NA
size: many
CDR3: CSVQGLYGYTF
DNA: TGCAGCGTTCAGGGACTCTATGGCTACACCTTC

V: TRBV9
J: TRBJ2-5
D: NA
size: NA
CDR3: CASSVGSVGVAPQETQYF
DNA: TGTGCCAGCAGCGTAGGAAGTGTAGGGGTCGCACCTCAAGAGACCCAGTACTTC

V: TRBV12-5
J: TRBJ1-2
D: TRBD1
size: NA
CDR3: CASAPGGIIYGYTF
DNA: TGTGCTAGTGCCCCAGGGGGCATTATCTATGGCTACACCTTC

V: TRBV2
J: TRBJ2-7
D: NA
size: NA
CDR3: CASIPRGNEQYF
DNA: TGTGCCAGCATCCCTAGGGGGAACGAGCAGTACTTC

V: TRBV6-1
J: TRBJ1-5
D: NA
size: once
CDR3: CASSGGWGLNQPQHF
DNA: TGTGCCAGCAGCGGAGGGTGGGGATTGAATCAGCCCCAGCATTTT

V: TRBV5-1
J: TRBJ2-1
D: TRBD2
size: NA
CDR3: CASSLEGGTSGVYNEQFF
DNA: TGCGCCAGCAGCTTGGAAGGCGGGACTAGCGGGGTCTACAATGAGCAGTTCTTC

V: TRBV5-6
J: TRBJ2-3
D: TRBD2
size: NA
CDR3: CASSSGTISTDTQYF
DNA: TGTGCCAGCAGCTCAGGGACTATAAGCACAGATACGCAGTATTTT

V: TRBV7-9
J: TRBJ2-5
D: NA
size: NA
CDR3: CASSFLGRQEQETQYF
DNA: TGTGCCAGCAGCTTTTTGGGACGACAGGAACAAGAGACCCAGTACTTC

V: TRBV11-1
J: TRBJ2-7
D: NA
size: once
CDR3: CATGSGNTYEQYF
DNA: TGTGCCACCGGATCAGGGAATACCTACGAGCAGTACTTC

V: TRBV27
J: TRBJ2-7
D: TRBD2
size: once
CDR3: CASSLTGLAGHPSYEQYF
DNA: TGTGCCAGCAGTTTAACAGGACTAGCGGGACACCCCTCCTACGAGCAGTACTTC

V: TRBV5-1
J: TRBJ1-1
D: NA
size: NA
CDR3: CASSADSNTEAFF
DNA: TGCGCCAGCAGCGCGGACAGTAACACTGAAGCTTTCTTT

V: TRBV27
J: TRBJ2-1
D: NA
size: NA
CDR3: CASSGSGGSRIVGEQFF
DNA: TGTGCCAGCAGCGGGAGTGGTGGTAGTAGAATCGTAGGTGAGCAGTTCTTC

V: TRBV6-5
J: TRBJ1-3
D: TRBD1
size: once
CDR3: CASRSTGSAGNTIYF
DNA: TGTGCCAGCCGATCGACAGGGTCCGCCGGAAACACCATATATTTT

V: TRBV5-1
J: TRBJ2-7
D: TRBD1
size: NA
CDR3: CASSLEFGQAYEQYF
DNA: TGCGCCAGCAGCTTGGAGTTCGGACAGGCCTACGAGCAGTACTTC

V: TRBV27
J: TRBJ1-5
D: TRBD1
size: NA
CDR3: CASSDSTGNQPQHF
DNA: TGTGCCAGCAGTGATTCGACAGGGAATCAGCCCCAGCATTTT

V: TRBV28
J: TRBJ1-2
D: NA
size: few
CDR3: CASNEGYGYTF
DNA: TGTGCCAGCAATGAGGGCTATGGCTACACCTTC

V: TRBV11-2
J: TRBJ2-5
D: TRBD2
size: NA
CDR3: CASSGLAGGAGTQYF
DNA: TGTGCCAGCAGCGGGCTAGCGGGGGGGGCGGGGACCCAGTACTTC

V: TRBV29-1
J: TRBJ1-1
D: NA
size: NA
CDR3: CSVLRGGGPEAFF
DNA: TGCAGCGTACTCAGGGGCGGGGGCCCCGAAGCTTTCTTT

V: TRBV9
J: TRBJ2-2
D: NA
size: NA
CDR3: CASSVAYGDTGELFF
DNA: TGTGCCAGCAGCGTAGCTTACGGGGACACCGGGGAGCTGTTTTTT